Below, 4 T cell receptor beta chains from the same sample are listed, as sequenced in a study of T cell changes during pregnancy in multiple sclerosis. Profiling relied on immunoSEQ multiplex PCR, and the TCRdb table lists in-frame clones only, not all of them. The sample has 45,000 to 60,000 clones, 90% to 95% seen once; the top ten hold 0.35% to 0.45%. The sample here was CD4+ T cells from peripheral blood mononuclear cells, taken before pregnancy. These receptors all come from a female donor with multiple sclerosis, enrolled in a pregnancy study.

This rearrangement joins TRBV27 to TRBJ2-7; D is perhaps TRBD1 (6 bases). Germline V gene data show CDR1 as MNHEY and CDR2 as SMNVEV (reference sequence). The germline V and J ends were trimmed by 8 bases and 2 bases, with 13 bases remaining between them. CDR3 length: 13 amino acids. CDR3 sequence reads: CASGQPPTYEQYF. The CDR3 DNA is TGTGCCAGCGGACAGCCCCCAACCTACGAGCAGTACTTC.

This clone appeared a few times. V is TRBV19 and J is TRBJ1-2, with a possible D match to TRBD1 (5 bases). CDR1 and CDR2 from the germline V gene are LNHDA and SQIVND (reference sequence). The CDR3 is made up of 18 amino acids. V shed 4 bases and J shed 3 bases, with 24 bases lying between them. CDR3 bases: TGTGCCAGTAGTACCCGGGACCTCTCGACGCGGGGGTACTATGGCTACACCTTC. Protein product: CASSTRDLSTRGYYGYTF.

The chain uses TRBV19 and TRBJ2-1; 7 bases fit TRBD2. V shed 7 bases and J 0 bases; nucleotides not matched to a gene: 3. Germline CDR1 and CDR2: LNHDA and SQIVND (reference sequence). The CDR3 consists of 14 residues. CDR3 in amino acids: CASNSGNSYNEQFF. CDR3 bases: TGTGCCAGTAACAGCGGGAACTCCTACAATGAGCAGTTCTTC.

The gene calls are TRBV7-2 and TRBJ2-7; D perhaps matches TRBD1 (5 bases). Trimming took 1 base from V and 3 from J, leaving 13 bases between them. Germline-derived CDR1 and CDR2 are SGHTA and FQGNSA. The CDR3 runs 15 residues. The CDR3 bases are TGTGCCAGCAGCTTAGAGGGGTTGGGCGGCTACGAGCAGTACTTC. The encoded protein is CASSLEGLGGYEQYF.